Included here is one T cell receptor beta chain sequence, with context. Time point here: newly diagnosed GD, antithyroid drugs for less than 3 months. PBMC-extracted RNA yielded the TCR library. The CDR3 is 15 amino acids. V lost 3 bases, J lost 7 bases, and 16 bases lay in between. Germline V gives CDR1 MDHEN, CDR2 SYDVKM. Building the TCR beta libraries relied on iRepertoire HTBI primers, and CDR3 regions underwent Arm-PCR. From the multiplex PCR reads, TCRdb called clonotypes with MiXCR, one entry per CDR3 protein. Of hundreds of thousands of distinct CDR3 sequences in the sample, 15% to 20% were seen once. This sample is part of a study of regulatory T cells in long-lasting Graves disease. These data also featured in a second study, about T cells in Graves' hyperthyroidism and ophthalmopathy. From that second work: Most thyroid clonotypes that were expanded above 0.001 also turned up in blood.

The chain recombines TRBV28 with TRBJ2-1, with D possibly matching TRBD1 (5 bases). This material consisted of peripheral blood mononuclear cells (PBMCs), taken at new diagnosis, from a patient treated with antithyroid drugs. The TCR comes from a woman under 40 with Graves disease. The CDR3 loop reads CASSFLQGMSNEQFF. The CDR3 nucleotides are TGTGCCAGCAGTTTTCTTCAGGGTATGTCGAATGAGCAGTTCTTC.